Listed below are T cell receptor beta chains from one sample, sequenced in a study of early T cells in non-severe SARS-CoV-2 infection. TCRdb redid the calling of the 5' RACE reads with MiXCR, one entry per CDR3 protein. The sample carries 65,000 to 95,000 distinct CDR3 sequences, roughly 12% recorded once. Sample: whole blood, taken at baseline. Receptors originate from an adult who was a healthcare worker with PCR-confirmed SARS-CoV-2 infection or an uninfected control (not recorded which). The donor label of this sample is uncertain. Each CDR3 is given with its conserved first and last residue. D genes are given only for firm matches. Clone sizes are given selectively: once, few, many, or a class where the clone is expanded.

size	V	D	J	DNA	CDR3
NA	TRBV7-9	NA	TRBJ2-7	TGTGCCAGCAGCTTAGCGCTTGCACCCTACGAGCAGTACTTC	CASSLALAPYEQYF
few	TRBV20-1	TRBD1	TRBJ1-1	TGCAGTGCTAGAGCCCGGGACAGGGGACATGAAGCTTTCTTT	CSARARDRGHEAFF
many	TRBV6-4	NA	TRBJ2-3	TGTGCCAGCAGTGACTCGTTAGGGGAGGATACGCAGTATTTT	CASSDSLGEDTQYF
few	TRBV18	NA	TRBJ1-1	TGTGCCAGCTCACCACGAGGATCGCTTATGAACACTGAAGCTTTCTTT	CASSPRGSLMNTEAFF
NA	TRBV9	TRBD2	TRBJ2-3	TGTGCCAGCAGCGTAGTTGGTAGCGGGAGAGGTACGCAGTATTTT	CASSVVGSGRGTQYF
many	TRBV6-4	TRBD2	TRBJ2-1	TGTGCCAGCAGTGACTCGGGGACTAGCTTATTTAATGAGCAGTTCTTC	CASSDSGTSLFNEQFF
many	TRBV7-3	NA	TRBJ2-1	TGTGCCAGCAGCTTAAACGAGCACCCTTCCTACAATGAGCAGTTCTTC	CASSLNEHPSYNEQFF
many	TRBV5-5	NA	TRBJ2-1	TGTGCCAGCAGCTTGGGTGACAATGAGCAGTTCTTC	CASSLGDNEQFF
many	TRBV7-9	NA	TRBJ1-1	TGTGCCAGCAGCTTAGCGCCCCAGGTTCGCCGGCATGCTTTCTTT	CASSLAPQVRRHAFF
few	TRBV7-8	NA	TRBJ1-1	TGTGCCAGCACCCCGTGGGCCACTGAAGCTTTCTTT	CASTPWATEAFF
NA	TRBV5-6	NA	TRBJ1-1	TGTGCCAGCAGCTTGGCGGAGGTGAACACTGAAGCTTTCTTT	CASSLAEVNTEAFF
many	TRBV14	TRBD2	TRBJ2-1	TGTGCCAGCAGCCCTAGCGGGGGGGCTGGGTTCTTC	CASSPSGGAGFF
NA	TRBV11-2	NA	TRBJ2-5	TGTGCCAGCAGCTTAGGATCGTCCCTAGAGACCCAGTACTTC	CASSLGSSLETQYF
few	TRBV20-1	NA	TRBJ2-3	TGCAGTGCCTTGGACACTCTGAGCACAGATACGCAGTATTTT	CSALDTLSTDTQYF
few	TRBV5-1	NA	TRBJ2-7	TGCGCCACCTCGCTGGGGTTCACCTACGAGCAGTACTTC	CATSLGFTYEQYF
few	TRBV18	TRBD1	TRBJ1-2	TGTGCCAGCTCACCGACCGGACAGGCAAACTATGGCTACACCTTC	CASSPTGQANYGYTF
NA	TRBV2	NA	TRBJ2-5	TGTGCCAGCAACCCCCCAGGGGGGGAGACCCAGTACTTC	CASNPPGGETQYF
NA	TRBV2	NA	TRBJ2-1	TGTGCCAGCAGGGGAGACTACAATGAGCAGTTCTTC	CASRGDYNEQFF
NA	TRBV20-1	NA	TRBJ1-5	TGCAGTGCTAGTGTGACACCCCCCGGGGGACGTCAGCCCCAGCATTTT	CSASVTPPGGRQPQHF
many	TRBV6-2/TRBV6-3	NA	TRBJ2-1	TGTGCCAGCAGTTACTCGACTCGCGGGTCTCACAATGAGCAGTTCTTC	CASSYSTRGSHNEQFF
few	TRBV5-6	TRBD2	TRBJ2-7	TGTGCCAGCAGCCGAAGACTAGCGGGGACCTACGAGCAGTACTTC	CASSRRLAGTYEQYF
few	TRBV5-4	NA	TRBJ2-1	TGTGCCAGCAGCCCTTCTCAGGACACCTACAATGAGCAGTTCTTC	CASSPSQDTYNEQFF
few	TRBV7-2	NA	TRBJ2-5	TGTGCCAGCAGCTTAGCGGGTACACAAGAGACCCAGTACTTC	CASSLAGTQETQYF
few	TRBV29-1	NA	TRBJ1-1	TGCAGCGTCGCCGTTAGGGTTGAAGCTTTCTTT	CSVAVRVEAFF
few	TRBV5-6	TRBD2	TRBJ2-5	TGTGCCAGCAGCCCCGCGGGGGTAGGAAAAGAGACCCAGTACTTC	CASSPAGVGKETQYF
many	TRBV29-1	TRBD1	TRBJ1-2	TGCAGCGTTGCGTACGGACAGGGGGATGGCTACACCTTC	CSVAYGQGDGYTF
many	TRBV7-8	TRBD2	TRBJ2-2	TGTGCCAGCAGCTTAGGACTAGCGGCGCCGCTTACCGGGGAGCTGTTTTTT	CASSLGLAAPLTGELFF
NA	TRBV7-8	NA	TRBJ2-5	TGTGCCAGCAATCCCCGCGACAGGCAAGAGACCCAGTACTTC	CASNPRDRQETQYF
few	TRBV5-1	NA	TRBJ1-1	TGCGCCAGCAGCTACTACAGGCGGTGGTCCTCGAACACTGAAGCTTTCTTT	CASSYYRRWSSNTEAFF
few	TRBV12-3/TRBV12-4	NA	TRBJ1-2	TGTGCCAGCAGATCTAGCGGGACCCCCCTAGCTCATGGCTACACCTTC	CASRSSGTPLAHGYTF
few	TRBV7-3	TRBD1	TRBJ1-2	TGTGCCAGCAGCCCCGACAGGGGAGGTGGCTACACCTTC	CASSPDRGGGYTF
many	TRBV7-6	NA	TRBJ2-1	TGTGCCAGCAGCTTAGCGGATACCTACAATGAGCAGTTCTTC	CASSLADTYNEQFF
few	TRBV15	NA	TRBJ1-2	TGTGCCACCAGCAGGCCTGGGGGAGGCTACACCTTC	CATSRPGGGYTF
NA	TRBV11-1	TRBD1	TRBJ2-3	TGTGCCAGCAGCCGAGACAGGGTCGGGAATACGCAGTATTTT	CASSRDRVGNTQYF
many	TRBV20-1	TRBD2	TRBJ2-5	TGCAGTCCGAGCGGGAACCAAGAGACCCAGTACTTC	CSPSGNQETQYF
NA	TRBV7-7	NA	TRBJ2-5	TGTGCCAGCAGCTTAGCGGGGTACCAAGAGACCCAGTACTTC	CASSLAGYQETQYF
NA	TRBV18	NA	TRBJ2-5	TGTGCCAGCTCACCACCGTGGTTCCCGGGGGCGGAGGAGACCCAGTACTTC	CASSPPWFPGAEETQYF
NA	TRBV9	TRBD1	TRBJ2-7	TGTGCCAGCAGCGTAGGTGGGACAGGGGGCTACGAGCAGTACTTC	CASSVGGTGGYEQYF
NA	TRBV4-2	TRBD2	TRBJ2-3	TGTGCCAGCAGCCAAGTTAACCTAGCGGGGCCTGTTACGCAGTATTTT	CASSQVNLAGPVTQYF
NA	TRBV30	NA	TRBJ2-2	TGTGCCTCCATGGATCCAAACACCGGGGAGCTGTTTTTT	CASMDPNTGELFF
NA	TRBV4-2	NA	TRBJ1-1	TGTGCCAGCAGCCAAGGACTTTCACAGGGAAGGCATGAAGCTTTCTTT	CASSQGLSQGRHEAFF
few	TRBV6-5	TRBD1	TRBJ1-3	TGTGCCAGCAGCAACTTCCCTCCGGGACAGGGGGCGCGCTCTGGAAACACCATATATTTT	CASSNFPPGQGARSGNTIYF
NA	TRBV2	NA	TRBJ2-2	TGTGCCAGCAGTGTAGACAGCACCGGGGAGCTGTTTTTT	CASSVDSTGELFF
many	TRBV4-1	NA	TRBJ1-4	TGCGCCAGCAGCCAAGATGAACAGACCCTTAATGAAAAACTGTTTTTT	CASSQDEQTLNEKLFF
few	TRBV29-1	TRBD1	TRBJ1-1	TGCAGCGTTGCAACCGGGACAGGGTTTTCTGAAGCTTTCTTT	CSVATGTGFSEAFF
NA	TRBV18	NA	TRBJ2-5	TGTGCCAGCTCACCCCAACACGGGGGCCAAGAGACCCAGTACTTC	CASSPQHGGQETQYF
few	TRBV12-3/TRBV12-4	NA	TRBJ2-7	TGTGCCAGCAGTTTTACCCCGGGCGAGCAGTACTTC	CASSFTPGEQYF
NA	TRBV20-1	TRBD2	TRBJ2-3	TGCAGTGCTTGGCGGGGGGGGGAAGATACGCAGTATTTT	CSAWRGGEDTQYF